Following are 30 T cell receptor beta chains from one sample sequenced in a study of cytomegalovirus exposure and HLA in healthy donors. The data were produced by immunoSEQ multiplex PCR, yet TCRdb's version contains in-frame clones alone and is incomplete. The top ten clones hold less than 2.5% of a sample with 150,000 to 180,000 clones, around 84% of them seen once. The sample taken for sequencing was PBMCs. Receptors originate from a human donor in good health.

The chain links TRBV7-6 to TRBJ2-3, with 7 bases that match TRBD2. Losses at the gene ends were 4 bases for V and 0 bases for J; bases not matched to a gene: 16. The CDR3 extends over 19 amino acids. The germline V gene encodes CDR1 SGHVS and CDR2 FNYEAQ. CDR3 protein: CASSSPGLAVLSSTDTQYF. CDR3 sequence (DNA): TGTGCCAGCAGCTCCCCCGGTCTAGCGGTCTTGTCTAGCACAGATACGCAGTATTTT.

This clone appeared a single time. This sequence joins TRBV7-6 and TRBJ1-1; D gene ambiguous. CDR3 length equals 13 residues. Trimming shortened V by 0 bases and J by 5 bases, and 7 bases separated the two germline ends. Germline V CDR1 and CDR2: SGHVS, FNYEAQ. The CDR3 loop is CASSLAGLTEAFF. The DNA for the CDR3 is TGTGCCAGCAGCTTAGCTGGACTAACTGAAGCTTTCTTT.

V usage is TRBV5-1 and J usage is TRBJ2-2, with 13 positions matching TRBD2. V dropped 4 bases and J dropped 5; count of bases not matched to a gene: 8. This CDR3 contains 17 residues. Germline V CDR1 and CDR2: SGHRS, YFSETQ. The CDR3 DNA reads TGCGCCAGCAGCACTCCGGGACTAGCGGGATCAACCGGGGAGCTGTTTTTT. This codes for CASSTPGLAGSTGELFF.

The V and J genes are TRBV2 and TRBJ1-2, with 10 bases matching TRBD1. This CDR3 has 15 amino acids. Per the germline V gene, CDR1 is SNHLY and CDR2 is FYNNEI. V trimming: 1 base; J trimming: 8 bases; junction bases outside the gene matches: 7. The CDR3 protein is CASSEESGQGSGYTF. The CDR3 bases are TGTGCCAGCAGTGAAGAATCGGGACAGGGGAGCGGCTACACCTTC.

This clone was counted once. This sequence joins TRBV9 and TRBJ2-7; 12 positions agree with TRBD1. The ends lost 7 bases at V and 7 bases at J; junction bases unmatched: 9. Germline values: CDR1 SGDLS, CDR2 YYNGEE. The CDR3 consists of 14 residues. In DNA form, the CDR3 reads TGTGCCAGCTCCCCGGGACAGGGGGCGGAGGAGCAGTACTTC. Translated, it gives CASSPGQGAEEQYF. The full variable domain, rest sourced from reference TRBV9 and TRBJ2-7, is DSGVTQTPKHLITATGQRVTLRCSPRSGDLSVYWYQQSLDQGLQFLIQYYNGEERAKGNILERFSAQQFPDLHSELNLSSLELGDSALYFCASSPGQGAEEQYFGPGTRLTVT.

The chain is built from TRBV4-3 and TRBJ1-1; 7 bases agree with TRBD1. The CDR3 has 14 amino acids. Germline CDR1 LGHNA, CDR2 YSLEER. V trimming: 3 bases; J trimming: 8 bases; junction bases outside the gene matches: 9. CDR3 region: CASSQDSGTVEAFF. As DNA, the CDR3 is TGCGCCAGCAGCCAGGACTCCGGGACAGTAGAAGCTTTCTTT.

The chain is built from TRBV28 and TRBJ1-2; 10 nucleotides line up with TRBD1. V gave up 2 bases and J gave up 4 bases; unmatched junction bases: 1. The CDR3 runs to 14 residues. Germline-derived CDR1 and CDR2 are MDHEN and SYDVKM. The DNA of the CDR3 is TGTGCCAGCAGTTTAAGGGACAGGGGCTATGGCTACACCTTC. Translating it yields CASSLRDRGYGYTF.

In nucleotides, the CDR3 is TGTGCCAGCAGCTCCAGTTGGACAGGGGGTCGCGAGCAGTACTTC. It codes for CASSSSWTGGREQYF. The chain links TRBV7-9 to TRBJ2-7; 10 bases fit TRBD1. The CDR3 covers 15 residues. The junction had 9 bases not matched to a gene; V was cut back by 4 bases and J by 6 bases. Germline V gene data show CDR1 as SEHNR and CDR2 as FQNEAQ (reference sequence). The full variable domain, completed using reference TRBV7-9 and TRBJ2-7, is DTGVSQNPRHKITKRGQNVTFRCDPISEHNRLYWYRQTLGQGPEFLTYFQNEAQLEKSRLLSDRFSAERPKGSFSTLEIQRTEQGDSAMYLCASSSSWTGGREQYFGPGTRLTVT.

This clone was observed once. The CDR3 nucleotides read TGTGCCAGCGGGCGTAGGAAGAATGAAAAACTGTTTTTT. Translated: CASGRRKNEKLFF. The rearrangement links TRBV27 to TRBJ1-4, with unresolved D. V gave up 8 bases and J gave up 5 bases, with 12 bases separating them. This CDR3 comprises 13 residues. CDR1 and CDR2 (germline): MNHEY, SMNVEV (reference sequence).

The chain uses TRBV5-6 and TRBJ2-1, with D possibly being TRBD2 (7 bases). The CDR3 is 15 residues long. Trimming removed 0 bases at V and 5 bases at J, with 12 bases between. Germline V CDR1 and CDR2: SGHDT, YYEEEE. The DNA of the CDR3 is TGTGCCAGCAGCTTGGAGGGGGAGGGGCACAATGAGCAGTTCTTC. This translates into CASSLEGEGHNEQFF. The full variable domain, in which reference TRBV5-6 and TRBJ2-1 provide the parts outside the CDR3, is DAGVTQSPTHLIKTRGQQVTLRCSPKSGHDTVSWYQQALGQGPQFIFQYYEEEERQRGNFPDRFSGHQFPNYSSELNVNALLLGDSALYLCASSLEGEGHNEQFFGPGTRLTVL.

The gene calls are TRBV5-1 and TRBJ1-5, with a possible D match to TRBD1 (6 bases). The CDR3 is 14 residues long. Germline CDR1 reads SGHRS; CDR2 reads YFSETQ. V shed 4 bases and J shed 3 bases, with 11 bases lying between them. The CDR3: CASSVGQNNQPQHF. As DNA, the CDR3 is TGCGCCAGCAGCGTTGGACAGAACAATCAGCCCCAGCATTTT.

This clone has just one count. V and J are TRBV11-2 and TRBJ2-1, with 8 bases matching TRBD1. Germline trimming cut 1 base from V and 2 bases from J; bases unmatched to any gene: 4. CDR1 and CDR2 from the germline V gene are SGHAT and FQNNGV. CDR3 length equals 16 residues. The CDR3 nucleotides read TGTGCCAGCAGCTTAGCGGACAGGGTACCCTACAATGAGCAGTTCTTC. It is translated as CASSLADRVPYNEQFF.

This clone is a singleton in its sample. This chain links TRBV29-1 with TRBJ1-1, with D unresolved. Trimming left V 1 base short and J 0 bases short, with 6 bases between. The CDR3 loop spans 13 amino acids. The germline V gene has CDR1 SQVTM and CDR2 ANQGSEA. The CDR3 DNA sequence: TGCAGCGTTGAAGGGCGGATGAACACTGAAGCTTTCTTT. Encoded protein: CSVEGRMNTEAFF.

The V call is TRBV5-1, the J call TRBJ2-5, with 8 bases fitting TRBD2. Germline CDR1 reads SGHRS; CDR2 reads YFSETQ. The trim removed 4 bases at V and 5 bases at J, leaving 10 bases unmatched. CDR3 size: 15 residues. The CDR3 nucleotides read TGCGCCAGCAGCCCCGCCAGCGGGAGAGGGGAGACCCAGTACTTC. This translates into CASSPASGRGETQYF.

V usage is TRBV29-1 and J usage is TRBJ2-7, with 9 bases identical to TRBD1. From germline, CDR1 is SQVTM and CDR2 ANQGSEA. This CDR3 has 13 amino acids. Germline trimming cut 7 bases from V and 3 bases from J; bases unmatched to any gene: 7. The CDR3: CSASGQGDYEQYF. CDR3 nucleotide sequence: TGCAGCGCCTCGGGACAGGGTGACTACGAGCAGTACTTC.

As regards this clone: The same CDR3 can be traced to other DNA sequences in this sample. The chain couples TRBV27 to TRBJ1-1; D is undetermined. Germline V gives CDR1 MNHEY, CDR2 SMNVEV (reference sequence). The germline V and J ends were trimmed by 2 bases and 2 bases, with 6 bases remaining between them. The CDR3 spans 13 residues. The CDR3 coding sequence is TGTGCCAGCAGTTTACGGAGAAACACTGAAGCTTTCTTT. Translation: CASSLRRNTEAFF.

This clone occurred once. V is TRBV6-5 and J is TRBJ2-5; 9 positions match TRBD1. Germline loops: CDR1 MNHEY, CDR2 SVGAGI. The CDR3 sequence is 15 residues long. Losses at the gene ends were 2 bases for V and 4 bases for J; bases not matched to a gene: 5. The chain's CDR3 is CASSYGGQGGETQYF. The DNA for the CDR3 is TGTGCCAGCAGTTACGGGGGACAGGGTGGAGAGACCCAGTACTTC.

This chain joins TRBV7-2 and TRBJ1-3; the D gene is possibly TRBD1 (5 bases). V lost 5 bases, J lost 0 bases, and 14 bases lay in between. This CDR3 contains 16 residues. Germline V lookup: CDR1 SGHTA, CDR2 FQGNSA. CDR3 sequence (DNA): TGTGCCAGCAGCGCGGGACCGCTAACCTCTGGAAACACCATATATTTT. Translated, it gives CASSAGPLTSGNTIYF.

This clone was found a few times. The chain joins TRBV4-1 to TRBJ2-3; 7 nucleotides line up with TRBD2. V lost 1 base, J lost 6 bases, and 7 bases stayed unmatched. Germline V gene lookup returns CDR1 MGHRA and CDR2 YSYEKL. This CDR3 contains 15 residues. The CDR3 bases are TGCGCCAGCAGCCAAGTTGGGAGGGGAGGGGATACGCAGTATTTT. Translating it yields CASSQVGRGGDTQYF.

This chain uses TRBV11-2 with TRBJ2-7; D unclear. Germline values: CDR1 SGHAT, CDR2 FQNNGV. The CDR3 contains 13 residues. V was shortened by 2 bases and J by 3 bases, with 8 bases between the two germline ends. The CDR3 DNA sequence: TGTGCCAGCAGCTTACTTACAAACTACGAGCAGTACTTC. Amino acids: CASSLLTNYEQYF.

The chain uses TRBV4-1 and TRBJ2-2; D possibly corresponds to TRBD2 (6 bases). The CDR3 runs 17 residues. V was cut by 1 base and J by 3 bases, with 15 bases left in between. CDR1 is MGHRA, CDR2 YSYEKL, per germline. The CDR3 loop is CASSQVKLAEDTGELFF. The CDR3 region has the DNA TGCGCCAGCAGCCAAGTCAAACTAGCAGAAGACACCGGGGAGCTGTTTTTT.

The chain recombines TRBV7-9 with TRBJ1-4; D ambiguous. Germline V lookup: CDR1 SEHNR, CDR2 FQNEAQ (reference sequence). This CDR3 has 14 amino acids. V was shortened by 1 base and J by 3 bases, with 6 bases between the two germline ends. The CDR3 DNA is TGTGCCAGCAGCTTAGGGTCAGCTAATGAAAAACTGTTTTTT. Its translation: CASSLGSANEKLFF.

In nucleotides, the CDR3 is TGTGCCAGCAGGTCGGACAGGGCGACCGGGGAGCTGTTTTTT. This codes for CASRSDRATGELFF. The chain combines TRBV6-5 with TRBJ2-2; 8 nucleotides align to TRBD1. Trimming cost V 6 bases and J 5 bases; bases outside gene matches: 5. This CDR3 is built from 14 residues. The V gene's germline CDR1 is MNHEY and CDR2 SVGAGI.

The chain is built from TRBV14 and TRBJ1-1; no clear D. Trimming removed 6 bases at V and 4 bases at J, with 9 bases between. From germline, CDR1 is SGHDN and CDR2 FVKESK. The CDR3 is 12 residues long. The CDR3 DNA follows: TGTGCCAGCAGTAATCGGGGCACTGAAGCTTTCTTT. Protein: CASSNRGTEAFF. The whole variable domain, remainder taken from reference TRBV14 and TRBJ1-1, is EAGVTQFPSHSVIEKGQTVTLRCDPISGHDNLYWYRRVMGKEIKFLLHFVKESKQDESGMPNNRFLAERTGGTYSTLKVQPAELEDSGVYFCASSNRGTEAFFGQGTRLTVV.

The chain employs TRBV29-1 and TRBJ1-2; 8 nucleotides match TRBD1. J was trimmed by 5 bases and V by 0 bases; bases with no gene match: 5. In germline, CDR1 is SQVTM, CDR2 ANQGSEA. This CDR3 is built from 14 residues. CDR3 bases: TGCAGCGTTGAAGACCCGGGACAGGCATATGGCTACACCTTC. Its translation: CSVEDPGQAYGYTF.

The rearrangement links TRBV9 to TRBJ1-5; D may be TRBD1 (5 bases). This CDR3 is built from 15 residues. With 0 bases removed from V and 6 bases from J, the gap between germline ends came to 13 bases. Germline assignment: CDR1 SGDLS and CDR2 YYNGEE. The DNA for the CDR3 is TGTGCCAGCAGCGTAGGGGAGGGGCACGGTCAGCCCCAGCATTTT. This codes for CASSVGEGHGQPQHF.

The chain is built from TRBV11-2 and TRBJ1-1; 7 bases are a match to TRBD1. The germline V gene has CDR1 SGHAT and CDR2 FQNNGV. V shed 5 bases, J shed 7 bases, and the junction held 13 bases outside the gene matches. The CDR3 is made up of 15 amino acids. DNA for the CDR3: TGTGCCAGCAGCCGTACGACAGGGTATGGTAGTGAAGCTTTCTTT. It encodes CASSRTTGYGSEAFF.

This clone has a single count. This sequence joins TRBV6-1 and TRBJ2-1; D unclear. The germline V gene has CDR1 MNHNS and CDR2 SASEGT. The CDR3 has 11 residues. Trimming removed 5 bases from V and 12 bases from J, with 11 bases in between. The CDR3 loop is CASSYGPMQFF. In DNA form, the CDR3 reads TGTGCCAGCAGTTATGGGCCAATGCAGTTCTTC.

The V and J genes are TRBV6-1 and TRBJ2-1, with TRBD2 matching over 8 bases. The ends lost 6 bases at V and 6 bases at J; junction bases unmatched: 10. Germline-derived CDR1 and CDR2 are MNHNS and SASEGT. The CDR3 spans 15 residues. The CDR3 nucleotides are TGTGCCAGCAGGGGCTCCGGGGGGGGAGTCAATGAGCAGTTCTTC. It translates to CASRGSGGGVNEQFF.

J is TRBJ2-1 and V is TRBV4-3; D gene unclear. V lost 1 base and J lost 3, with 10 bases in between. The CDR3 is 15 amino acids. Germline assignment: CDR1 LGHNA and CDR2 YSLEER. The DNA of the CDR3 is TGCGCCAGCAGCCAAGTTGTCCGTAGCTACAATGAGCAGTTCTTC. Translation gives CASSQVVRSYNEQFF.